This T cell receptor (beta chain) is drawn from a study of blood T cell repertoires in COVID-19 (dated by TCRdb to the early 2020s). About the investigation overall: Samples from collaborators originated in the United States, Italy and Spain and spanned both the acute and convalescent phases of COVID-19. Where HLA class I and class II types were available, the types were taken from metadata supplied by the sample provider, not from assay-based typing. Nearly every sample came with metadata listing a de-identified subject ID, COVID-19 status, age in years and sex. The material from the prospective study consisted of cDNA or gDNA derived from T cells, B-cell-depleted T cells, or PBMCs. A freely available public database, intended as a resource for researchers studying the immune response to SARS-CoV-2, is where the repertoires were released. Samples were obtained from the ongoing ImmuneRACE study (first 160 participants) and from over a thousand subjects provided by 6 global collaborators. The dataset comprised deeply sampled blood TCRbeta repertoires from subjects exposed to, actively infected with, or recovered from COVID-19.

Each collaborating institution followed its own protocols to collect whole blood in K2EDTA tubes. For TCRbeta analysis, collaborators shipped samples in one of three forms: frozen whole blood, isolated PBMCs, or DNA extracted from either of those sample types. A remark on this clone: Its antigen has not been determined. Per-base quality was not reported, and no clone a single base away is much larger than it.

The paper's findings and limits, for the study overall: Clinical and demographic metadata were provided uncurated, with the amount varying by source and participant.

TCRbeta CDR3 regions were amplified from genomic DNA by means of the immunoSEQ Assay, a bias-controlled multiplex PCR. The original pipeline was this. Within the assay, amplification of reference gene primers was used to estimate how many nucleated cells each sample contained. To quantify the absolute abundance of each unique TCRbeta CDR3 rearrangement, sequence reads were collapsed and filtered. For each sample, productive Simpson clonality was calculated as the square root of Simpson's diversity index over productive rearrangements. The table comes from immuneACCESS by way of TCRdb, which keeps in-frame sequences with V and J called. Part of the clones is missing from these tables; in studies checked, under half for an unresolved V gene and the rest for unknown reasons. V, J and clone size derive from that table, while D and trimming were established from the DNA sequence. Present in this sample are some 250,000 clones, roughly 87% of which were seen just once. The leading ten clones occupy approximately 0.7% of the sample.

Material: peripheral blood. The sequence was obtained from a human donor in a cohort sampled during active COVID-19.

CDR3 loop: CASSRTGKGETQYF. The nucleotides read TGTGCCAGTAGTAGGACAGGGAAGGGAGAGACCCAGTACTTC. The V and J segments used are TRBV19 and TRBJ2-5, and 8 bases in between align with TRBD1. Including cysteine and phenylalanine, the CDR3 has 14 amino acids. Only the CDR3 part of the read is kept: 42 bases, read in frame from the first base. The V end gives up 4 bases and the J end 4 bases, leaving 5 bases in the junction not matched to a gene. Per the germline V gene (reference sequence), LNHDA is the CDR1 and SQIVND is the CDR2.